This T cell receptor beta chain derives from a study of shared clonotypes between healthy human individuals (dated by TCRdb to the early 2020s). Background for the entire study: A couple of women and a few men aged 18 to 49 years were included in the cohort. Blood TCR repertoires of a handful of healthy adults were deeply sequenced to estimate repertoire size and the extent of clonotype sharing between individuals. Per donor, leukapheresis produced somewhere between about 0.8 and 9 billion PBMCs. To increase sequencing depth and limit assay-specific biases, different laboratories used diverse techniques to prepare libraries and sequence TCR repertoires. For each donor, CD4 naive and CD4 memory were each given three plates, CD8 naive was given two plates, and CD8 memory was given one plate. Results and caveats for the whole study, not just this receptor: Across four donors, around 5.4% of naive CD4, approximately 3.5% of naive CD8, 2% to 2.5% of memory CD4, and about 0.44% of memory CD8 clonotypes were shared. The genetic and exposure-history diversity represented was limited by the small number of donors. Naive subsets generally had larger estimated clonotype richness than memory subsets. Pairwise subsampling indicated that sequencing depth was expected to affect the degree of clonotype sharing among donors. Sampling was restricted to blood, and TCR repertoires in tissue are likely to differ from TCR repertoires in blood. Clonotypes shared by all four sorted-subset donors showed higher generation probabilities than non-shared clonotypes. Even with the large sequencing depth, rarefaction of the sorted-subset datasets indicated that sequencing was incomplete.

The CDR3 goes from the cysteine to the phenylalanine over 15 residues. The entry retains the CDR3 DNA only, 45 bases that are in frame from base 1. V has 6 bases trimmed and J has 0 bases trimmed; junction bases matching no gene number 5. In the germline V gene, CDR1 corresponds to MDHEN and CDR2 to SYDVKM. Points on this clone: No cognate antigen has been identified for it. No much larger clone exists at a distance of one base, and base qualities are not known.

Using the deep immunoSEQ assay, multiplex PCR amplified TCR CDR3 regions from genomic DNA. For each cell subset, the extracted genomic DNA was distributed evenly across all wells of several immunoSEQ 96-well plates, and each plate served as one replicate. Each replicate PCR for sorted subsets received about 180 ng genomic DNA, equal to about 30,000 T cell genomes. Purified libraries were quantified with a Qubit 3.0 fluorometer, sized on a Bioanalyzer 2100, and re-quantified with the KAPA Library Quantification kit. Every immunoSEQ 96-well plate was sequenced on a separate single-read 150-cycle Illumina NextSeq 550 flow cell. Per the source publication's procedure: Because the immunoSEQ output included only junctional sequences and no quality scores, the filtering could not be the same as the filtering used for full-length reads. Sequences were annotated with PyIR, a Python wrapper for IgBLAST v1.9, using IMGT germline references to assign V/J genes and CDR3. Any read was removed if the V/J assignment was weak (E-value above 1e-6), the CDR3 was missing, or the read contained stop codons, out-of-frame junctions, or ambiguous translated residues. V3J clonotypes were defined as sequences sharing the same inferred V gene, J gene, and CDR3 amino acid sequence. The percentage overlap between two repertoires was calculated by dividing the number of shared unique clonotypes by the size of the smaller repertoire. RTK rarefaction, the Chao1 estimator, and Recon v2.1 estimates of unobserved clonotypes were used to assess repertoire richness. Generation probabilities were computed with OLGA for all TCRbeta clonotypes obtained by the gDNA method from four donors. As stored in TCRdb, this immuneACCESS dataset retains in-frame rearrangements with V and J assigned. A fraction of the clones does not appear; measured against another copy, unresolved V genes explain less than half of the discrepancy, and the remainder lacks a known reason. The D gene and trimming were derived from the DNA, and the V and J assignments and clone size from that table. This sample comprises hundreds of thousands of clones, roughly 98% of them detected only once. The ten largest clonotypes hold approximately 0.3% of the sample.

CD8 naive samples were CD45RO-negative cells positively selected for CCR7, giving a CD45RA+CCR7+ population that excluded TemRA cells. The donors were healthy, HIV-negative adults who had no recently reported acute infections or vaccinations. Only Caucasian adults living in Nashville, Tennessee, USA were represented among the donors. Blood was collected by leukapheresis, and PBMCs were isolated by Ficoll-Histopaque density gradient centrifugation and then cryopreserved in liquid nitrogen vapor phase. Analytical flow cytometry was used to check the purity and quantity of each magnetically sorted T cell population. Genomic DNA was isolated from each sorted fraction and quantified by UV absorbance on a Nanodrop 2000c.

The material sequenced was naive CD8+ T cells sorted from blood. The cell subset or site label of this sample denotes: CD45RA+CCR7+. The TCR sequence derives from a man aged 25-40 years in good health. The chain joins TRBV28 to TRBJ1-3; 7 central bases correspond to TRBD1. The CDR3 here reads CASRTQGNSGNTIYF. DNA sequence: TGTGCCAGCAGGACACAGGGGAACTCTGGAAACACCATATATTTT. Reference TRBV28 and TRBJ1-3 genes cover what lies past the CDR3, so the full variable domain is DVKVTQSSRYLVKRTGEKVFLECVQDMDHENMFWYRQDPGLGLRLIYFSYDVKMKEKGDIPEGYSVSREKKERFSLILESASTNQTSMYLCASRTQGNSGNTIYFGEGSWLTVV.